The 21 T cell receptor beta chains in this list originate from one sample, sequenced in a study of radiation and T cells in renal cell carcinoma. Clones were read by immunoSEQ multiplex PCR, and TCRdb kept only the in-frame ones, dropping some. The data hold 15,000 to 20,000 clones, with about 54% observed a single time. Treatment specified: 15 Gy SBRT to primary tumor, nephrectomy 4 weeks later. The sequencing used tumor tissue, collected from a patient whose treatment included radiotherapy and nephrectomy. The receptors stem from a man over 45 with renal cell carcinoma.

This rearrangement joins TRBV9 to TRBJ2-7, with D possibly TRBD2 on 6 matching bases. The CDR3 sequence is 16 residues long. V was shortened by 0 bases and J by 5 bases, with 18 bases between the two germline ends. The germline gives CDR1 SGDLS, CDR2 YYNGEE. CDR3 amino acids: CASSVGIYPGVNEQYF. The CDR3 bases are TGTGCCAGCAGCGTAGGTATTTATCCGGGAGTAAACGAGCAGTACTTC.

The chain employs TRBV5-5 and TRBJ1-5, with a possible D match to TRBD1 (5 bases). CDR1 is SGHKS and CDR2 is YYEKEE in the germline V gene (reference sequence). This CDR3 is 15 amino acids long. V lost 4 bases to trimming and J lost 6 bases, with 17 bases between them. CDR3 sequence (DNA): TGTGCCAGCAGCCTCCACCAGGGACCCAGTCAGCCCCAGCATTTT. It is translated as CASSLHQGPSQPQHF.

This chain joins TRBV4-1 and TRBJ2-1; 7 nucleotides match TRBD2. Per germline, CDR1 MGHRA and CDR2 YSYEKL. J was trimmed by 3 bases and V by 4 bases; bases with no gene match: 12. The CDR3 has 17 amino acids. The CDR3 protein is CASSPGKASGIYNEQFF. CDR3 coding DNA: TGCGCCAGCAGCCCAGGGAAGGCTAGCGGAATCTACAATGAGCAGTTCTTC.

The CDR3 region is CASSSVQGSLSGANVLTF. The CDR3 bases are TGTGCCAGCAGCTCGGTACAGGGGAGCCTCTCTGGGGCCAACGTCCTGACTTTC. The rearrangement joins TRBV12-1 to TRBJ2-6; the table calls TRBD1, which could not be checked here. TRBV12-1 is flagged as a pseudogene. There are 18 residues in the CDR3.

The CDR3 sequence: CASSSRPPQHF. The CDR3 region has the DNA TGTGCCAGCAGTTCCCGACCGCCCCAGCATTTT. This chain uses TRBV28 with TRBJ1-5, with unresolved D. V was trimmed by 4 bases and J by 9 bases, leaving 7 bases between them. Germline CDR1 is MDHEN and CDR2 is SYDVKM. The CDR3 is 11 amino acids.

The rearrangement links TRBV30 to TRBJ1-5; D perhaps matches TRBD1 (6 bases). Germline V lookup: CDR1 GTSNPN, CDR2 SVGIG (reference sequence). V was shortened by 5 bases and J by 2 bases, with 16 bases between the two germline ends. The CDR3 spans 15 residues. CDR3 residues: CAWSQGSQGNQPQHF. Written as DNA, the CDR3 is TGTGCCTGGTCCCAGGGGAGTCAAGGCAATCAGCCCCAGCATTTT.

The chain joins TRBV6-1 to TRBJ2-7, with TRBD1 identical over 7 bases. The germline gives CDR1 MNHNS, CDR2 SASEGT. After removal of 4 bases from V and 2 bases from J, the junction contained 8 bases not matched to a gene. This CDR3 spans 15 amino acids. The CDR3 loop is CASSGRGGPPYEQYF. CDR3 DNA sequence: TGTGCCAGCAGTGGGCGAGGGGGCCCGCCCTACGAGCAGTACTTC.

This clone has a handful of counts. V gene TRBV5-4 combines with J gene TRBJ2-2; TRBD1 aligns across 8 bases. The CDR3 runs 16 residues. CDR1 is SGHNT and CDR2 is YYREEE in the germline V gene (reference sequence). J gave up 4 bases and V 4 bases, and 9 bases lay outside the gene matches. The CDR3 nucleotides are TGTGCCAGCAGCCTACCGCCAGGGGGCAGCACCGGGGAGCTGTTTTTT. It specifies CASSLPPGGSTGELFF.

This clone was observed many times. The V and J genes are TRBV7-9 and TRBJ1-2, with 7 positions matching TRBD1. The V and J ends lost 8 bases and 2 bases, in that order; junction bases with no gene match: 2. Germline V CDR1 and CDR2: SEHNR, FQNEAQ (reference sequence). This CDR3 is built from 12 residues. The CDR3 sequence: CASWGQNYGYTF. The CDR3 DNA follows: TGTGCCAGCTGGGGACAGAACTATGGCTACACCTTC.

The gene calls are TRBV10-3 and TRBJ1-3; weak D call: TRBD1 (6 bases). This CDR3 is built from 13 residues. Trimming left V 11 bases short and J 2 bases short, with 13 bases between. Looked up from germline, CDR1 is ENHRY and CDR2 is SYGVKD. The CDR3 is CAVPTGTGNTIYF. In DNA form, the CDR3 reads TGTGCCGTACCGACAGGAACTGGAAACACCATATATTTT.

J is TRBJ2-1 and V is TRBV2; 7 bases fit TRBD2. The V gene's germline CDR1 is SNHLY and CDR2 FYNNEI. The J segment lost 9 bases and the V segment lost 5 bases, leaving 4 bases of the junction unmatched. This CDR3 has 12 residues. DNA of the CDR3: TGTGCCAGCAGTTCCTGGACTAGTGAGCAGTTCTTC. Its translation: CASSSWTSEQFF. Drawing the rest from reference TRBV2 and TRBJ2-1, the complete variable domain is EPEVTQTPSHQVTQMGQEVILRCVPISNHLYFYWYRQILGQKVEFLVSFYNNEISEKSEIFDDQFSVERPDGSNFTLKIRSTKLEDSAMYFCASSSWTSEQFFGPGTRLTVL.

The rearrangement joins TRBV2 to TRBJ2-7; 8 bases line up with TRBD1. The V and J ends lost 7 bases and 4 bases, in that order; junction bases with no gene match: 6. The CDR3 contains 13 residues. The germline V gene encodes CDR1 SNHLY and CDR2 FYNNEI. Here the CDR3 DNA reads TGTGCCAGCACAGGGGGCATTTATTACGAGCAGTACTTC. Translation gives CASTGGIYYEQYF.

The V gene is TRBV10-3, the J gene TRBJ1-1, with a possible D match to TRBD1 (5 bases). Germline-derived CDR1 and CDR2 are ENHRY and SYGVKD. Trimming shortened V by 4 bases and J by 1 base, and 10 bases separated the two germline ends. The CDR3 has 14 amino acids. The CDR3 sequence is CAISVDRTNTEAFF. In DNA form, the CDR3 reads TGTGCCATCAGTGTTGACAGAACGAACACTGAAGCTTTCTTT.

The rearrangement links TRBV19 to TRBJ2-3, with D possibly matching TRBD2 (5 bases). The CDR3 contains 12 residues. V was trimmed by 5 bases and J by 5 bases, leaving 8 bases between them. CDR1 is LNHDA, CDR2 SQIVND, per germline (reference sequence). The CDR3 loop is CASSSEGDTQYF. The CDR3 region has the DNA TGTGCCAGTAGTTCAGAGGGAGATACGCAGTATTTT.

This clone was detected only once. The chain joins TRBV5-1 to TRBJ2-5, with unresolved D. CDR1 and CDR2 from the germline V gene are SGHRS and YFSETQ. Trimming took off 0 bases at V and 2 bases at J, with 2 bases between the two ends. The CDR3 runs to 12 residues. In nucleotides, the CDR3 is TGCGCCAGCAGCTTGGGGCAAGAGACCCAGTACTTC. Translation: CASSLGQETQYF.

The chain recombines TRBV5-4 with TRBJ2-5; 8 nucleotides agree with TRBD2. Trimming at V came to 4 bases and at J to 5 bases, leaving 7 bases not matched to a gene. The CDR3 is 14 amino acids. Germline V CDR1 and CDR2: SGHNT, YYREEE (reference sequence). The CDR3 bases are TGTGCCAGCAGCCCCCTCGGGGGGGCGGAGACCCAGTACTTC. Translating it yields CASSPLGGAETQYF.

The chain is built from TRBV7-9 and TRBJ1-1; D unclear. V gave up 1 base and J gave up 2 bases, with 5 bases separating them. Germline CDR1 reads SEHNR; CDR2 reads FQNEAQ (reference sequence). The CDR3 is 13 amino acids. CDR3 DNA: TGTGCCAGCAGCTTAGTCTATAACACTGAAGCTTTCTTT. Its translation: CASSLVYNTEAFF.

The rearrangement uses TRBV6-1 and TRBJ1-1; D possibly corresponds to TRBD1 (5 bases). Germline-derived CDR1 and CDR2 are MNHNS and SASEGT. V was trimmed by 0 bases and J by 2 bases, leaving 19 bases between them. The CDR3 runs 18 residues. CDR3 sequence: CASSEALLGDSLNTEAFF. The CDR3, as DNA: TGTGCCAGCAGTGAAGCGCTTTTAGGAGACAGTCTAAACACTGAAGCTTTCTTT.

The chain links TRBV4-3 to TRBJ2-6; 10 bases are a match to TRBD1. V lost 2 bases, J lost 2 bases, and 6 bases stayed unmatched. This CDR3 is built from 18 residues. The V gene's germline CDR1 is LGHNA and CDR2 YSLEER. CDR3 amino acids: CASSQLSTGGAGANVLTF. DNA of the CDR3: TGCGCCAGCAGCCAACTATCGACAGGGGGCGCTGGGGCCAACGTCCTGACTTTC.

This chain joins TRBV2 and TRBJ1-5; unclear D gene. CDR1 and CDR2 (germline): SNHLY, FYNNEI. Trimming took 4 bases from V and 4 from J, leaving 11 bases between them. This CDR3 is built from 14 residues. DNA for the CDR3: TGTGCCAGCAGTGCGTCCAGCACTAATCAGCCCCAGCATTTT. As protein: CASSASSTNQPQHF. The entire variable domain, with the rest obtained from reference TRBV2 and TRBJ1-5, is as follows: EPEVTQTPSHQVTQMGQEVILRCVPISNHLYFYWYRQILGQKVEFLVSFYNNEISEKSEIFDDQFSVERPDGSNFTLKIRSTKLEDSAMYFCASSASSTNQPQHFGDGTRLSIL.

This clone occurred a few times. The V gene is TRBV10-1, the J gene TRBJ2-3; tentative D call: TRBD1 (6 bases). The V end was cut by 0 bases, the J end by 0 bases, with 7 bases between. The CDR3 length is 15 residues. CDR1 and CDR2 (germline): WNHNN, SYGVQD (reference sequence). The CDR3 DNA reads as TGCGCCAGCAGTGAGTCGCAGGGGAGCACAGATACGCAGTATTTT. Encoded protein: CASSESQGSTDTQYF.